This T cell receptor (beta chain) derives from a study of blood T cells in healthy people across ages. Across the study: Capture via template switching afforded approximately one barcoded beta molecule per two T cells.

As for this clonotype: Its antigen remains unknown. This sequence may be a read error, since a much larger clone differs from it by one base.

The CDR3 sequence is 13 residues long. CDR1 ENHRY and CDR2 SYGVKD come from the germline V gene. General study findings and limits: Diversity was higher, and naive CD4+ cells more numerous, in long-lived donors than in aged donors.

A second 7 to 11 cycle PCR used barcoded and J-beta primers. TCRdb analysed the 5' RACE reads with MiXCR anew, one entry per CDR3 protein. Here the sample spans about 780,000 distinct CDR3 sequences, around 50% being singletons. The chain joins TRBV10-3 to TRBJ1-1; D is uncertain. The origin of this receptor is a man older than 75 in good health. Sequencing was done on a sample of blood. The CDR3 protein is CASSEQKGTEAFF. The CDR3 region has the DNA TGTGCCAGCAGTGAGCAGAAAGGGACTGAAGCTTTCTTT.